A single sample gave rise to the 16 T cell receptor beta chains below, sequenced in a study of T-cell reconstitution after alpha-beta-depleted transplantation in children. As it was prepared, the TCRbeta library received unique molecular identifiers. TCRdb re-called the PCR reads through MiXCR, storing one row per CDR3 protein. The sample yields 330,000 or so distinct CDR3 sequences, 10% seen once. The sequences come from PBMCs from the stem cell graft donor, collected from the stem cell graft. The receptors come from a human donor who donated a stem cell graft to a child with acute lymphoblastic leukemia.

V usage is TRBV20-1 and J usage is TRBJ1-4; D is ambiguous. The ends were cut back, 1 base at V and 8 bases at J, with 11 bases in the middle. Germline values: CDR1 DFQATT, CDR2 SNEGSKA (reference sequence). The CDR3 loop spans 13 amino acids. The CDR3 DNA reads TGCAGTGCTAGAGGCACCGGGTTCGAAAAACTGTTTTTT. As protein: CSARGTGFEKLFF.

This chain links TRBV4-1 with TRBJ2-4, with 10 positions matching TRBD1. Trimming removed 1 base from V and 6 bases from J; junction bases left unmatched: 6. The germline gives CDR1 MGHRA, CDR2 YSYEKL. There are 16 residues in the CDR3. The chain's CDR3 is CASSQVAGTGVNIQYF. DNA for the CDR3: TGCGCCAGCAGCCAAGTGGCGGGGACAGGGGTAAACATTCAGTACTTC.

The CDR3 bases are TGTGCCAGCAGCTCCTTTAGGGGGACTAATAACAATGAGCAGTTCTTC. Protein sequence: CASSSFRGTNNNEQFF. The V call is TRBV11-2, the J call TRBJ2-1, with TRBD2 as a possible D gene (7 bases). The V gene lost 4 bases and the J gene lost 5 bases, with 18 bases spanning the gap. The CDR3 has 16 amino acids. Germline lookup yields CDR1 SGHAT and CDR2 FQNNGV.

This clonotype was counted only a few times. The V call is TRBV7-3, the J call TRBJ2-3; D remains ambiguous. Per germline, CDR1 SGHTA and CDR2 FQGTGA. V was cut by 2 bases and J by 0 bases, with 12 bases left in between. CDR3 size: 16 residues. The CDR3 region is CASSLGTHASTDTQYF. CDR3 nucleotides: TGTGCCAGCAGCTTAGGTACCCATGCTAGCACAGATACGCAGTATTTT.

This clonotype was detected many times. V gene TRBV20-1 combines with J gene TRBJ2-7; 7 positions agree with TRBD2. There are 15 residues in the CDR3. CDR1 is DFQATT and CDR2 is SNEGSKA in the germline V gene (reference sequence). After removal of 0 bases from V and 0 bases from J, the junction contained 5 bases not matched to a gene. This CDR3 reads CSARDGGESSYEQYF. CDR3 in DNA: TGCAGTGCTAGAGATGGGGGGGAGAGCTCCTACGAGCAGTACTTC.

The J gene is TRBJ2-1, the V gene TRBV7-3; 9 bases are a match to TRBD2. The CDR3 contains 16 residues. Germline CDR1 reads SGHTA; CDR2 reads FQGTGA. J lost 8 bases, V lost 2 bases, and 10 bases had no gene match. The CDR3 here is CASSLGLAGSRDEQFF. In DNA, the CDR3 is TGTGCCAGCAGCTTAGGTCTAGCGGGGTCTAGGGATGAGCAGTTCTTC.

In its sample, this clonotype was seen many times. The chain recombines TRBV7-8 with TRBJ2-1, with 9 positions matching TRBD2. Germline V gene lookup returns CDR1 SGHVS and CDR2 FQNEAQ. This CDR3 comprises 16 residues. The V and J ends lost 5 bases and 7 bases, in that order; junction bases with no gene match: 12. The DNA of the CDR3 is TGTGCCAGCAGCCCCATGGGCGGGAGGGCCAGGAATGAGCAGTTCTTC. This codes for CASSPMGGRARNEQFF.

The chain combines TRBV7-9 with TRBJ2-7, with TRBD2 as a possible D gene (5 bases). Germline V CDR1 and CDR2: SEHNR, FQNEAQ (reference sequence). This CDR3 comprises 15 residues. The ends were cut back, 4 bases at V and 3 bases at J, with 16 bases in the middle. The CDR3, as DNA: TGTGCCAGCAGCTCAGAAAGGGAGATGGACTACGAGCAGTACTTC. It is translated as CASSSEREMDYEQYF. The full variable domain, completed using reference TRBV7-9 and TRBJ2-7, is DTGVSQNPRHKITKRGQNVTFRCDPISEHNRLYWYRQTLGQGPEFLTYFQNEAQLEKSRLLSDRFSAERPKGSFSTLEIQRTEQGDSAMYLCASSSEREMDYEQYFGPGTRLTVT.

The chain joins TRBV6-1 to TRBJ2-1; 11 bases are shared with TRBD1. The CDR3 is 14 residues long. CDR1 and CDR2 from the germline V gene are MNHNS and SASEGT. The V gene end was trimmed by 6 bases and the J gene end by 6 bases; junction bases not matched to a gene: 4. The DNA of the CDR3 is TGTGCCAGCAGGTCCGGACAGGGGGCCAATGAGCAGTTCTTC. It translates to CASRSGQGANEQFF.

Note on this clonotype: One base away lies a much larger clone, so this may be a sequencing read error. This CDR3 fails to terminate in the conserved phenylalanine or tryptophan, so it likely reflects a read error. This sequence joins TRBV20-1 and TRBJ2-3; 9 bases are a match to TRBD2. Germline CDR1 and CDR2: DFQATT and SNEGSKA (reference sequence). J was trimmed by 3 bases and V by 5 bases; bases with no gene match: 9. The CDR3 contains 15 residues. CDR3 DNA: TGCAGTGCTCCTCGGGGGCGGGAGGGAACAGATACGCAGTATTCT. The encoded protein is CSAPRGREGTDTQYS.

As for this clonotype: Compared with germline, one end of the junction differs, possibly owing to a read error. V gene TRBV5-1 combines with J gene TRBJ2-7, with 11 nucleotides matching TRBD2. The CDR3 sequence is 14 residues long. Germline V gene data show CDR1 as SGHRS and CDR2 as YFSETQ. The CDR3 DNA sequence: TGCACCAGCAGCAAACTAGCGGGAGTGGGCGAGCAGTACTTC. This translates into CTSSKLAGVGEQYF.

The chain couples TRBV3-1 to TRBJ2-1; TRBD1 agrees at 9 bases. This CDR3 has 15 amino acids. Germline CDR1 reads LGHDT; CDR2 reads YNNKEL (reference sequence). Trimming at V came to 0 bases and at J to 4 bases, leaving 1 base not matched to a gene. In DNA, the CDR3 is TGTGCCAGCAGCCAAGAGACAGGGGGATACAATGAGCAGTTCTTC. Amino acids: CASSQETGGYNEQFF.

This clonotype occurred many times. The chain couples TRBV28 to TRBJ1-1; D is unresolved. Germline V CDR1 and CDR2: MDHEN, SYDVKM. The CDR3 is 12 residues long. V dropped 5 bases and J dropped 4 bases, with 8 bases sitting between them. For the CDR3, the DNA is TGTGCCAGCAGTCTCTCAGGCACTGAAGCTTTCTTT. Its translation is CASSLSGTEAFF. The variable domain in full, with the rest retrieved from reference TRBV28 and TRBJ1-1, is DVKVTQSSRYLVKRTGEKVFLECVQDMDHENMFWYRQDPGLGLRLIYFSYDVKMKEKGDIPEGYSVSREKKERFSLILESASTNQTSMYLCASSLSGTEAFFGQGTRLTVV.

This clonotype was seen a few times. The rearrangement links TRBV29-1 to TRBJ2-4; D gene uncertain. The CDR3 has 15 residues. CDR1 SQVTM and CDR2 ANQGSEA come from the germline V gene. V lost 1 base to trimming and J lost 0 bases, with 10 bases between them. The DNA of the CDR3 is TGCAGCGTTGAAGGGTCTTCTCTAGCCAAAAACATTCAGTACTTC. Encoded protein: CSVEGSSLAKNIQYF.

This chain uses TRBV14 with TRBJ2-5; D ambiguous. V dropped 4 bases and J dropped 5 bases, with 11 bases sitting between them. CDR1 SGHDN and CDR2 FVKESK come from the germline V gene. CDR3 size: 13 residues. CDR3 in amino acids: CASSRSLGETQYF. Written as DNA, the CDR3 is TGTGCCAGCAGCCGGTCCTTGGGCGAGACCCAGTACTTC.

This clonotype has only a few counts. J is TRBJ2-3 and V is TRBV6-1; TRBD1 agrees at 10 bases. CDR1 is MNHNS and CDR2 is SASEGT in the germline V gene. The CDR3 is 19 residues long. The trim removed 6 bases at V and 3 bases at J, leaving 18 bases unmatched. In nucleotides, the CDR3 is TGTGCCAGCAGCCCCCGGGACAGGGGTGGAGTAGCGGGGACAGATACGCAGTATTTT. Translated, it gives CASSPRDRGGVAGTDTQYF.